These 30 T cell receptor beta chains were all obtained from the same sample, sequenced in a study of OX40 agonist ivuxolimab in advanced cancers. The data were produced by immunoSEQ multiplex PCR, yet TCRdb's version contains in-frame clones alone and is incomplete. The repertoire holds around 72,000 clones, 80% to 90% seen once, with around 2.7% in the top ten. Sequenced material: CD4+ or CD8+ T cells sorted from blood, taken in a trial of the OX40 agonist ivuxolimab. The source is an adult with an advanced solid tumor such as melanoma, head and neck, liver or kidney cancer.

The J gene is TRBJ1-3, the V gene TRBV21-1; TRBD1 was called by the table and not checked on the DNA. TRBV21-1 represents a pseudogene. The CDR3 has 15 residues. CDR3 bases: TGTGCCAGCAGCAACCCAGGGGGATCTGGAAACACCATATATTTT. Its translation is CASSNPGGSGNTIYF.

The chain combines TRBV2 with TRBJ1-4; perhaps TRBD1 as D (6 bases). Germline values: CDR1 SNHLY, CDR2 FYNNEI. This CDR3 comprises 17 residues. V was cut by 6 bases and J by 0 bases, with 17 bases left in between. This CDR3 reads CASSGGAGTPTNEKLFF. CDR3 bases: TGTGCCAGCAGCGGGGGCGCTGGGACACCAACTAATGAAAAACTGTTTTTT.

CDR3 region: CASTQGQTNYGYTF. CDR3 in DNA: TGTGCCAGCACCCAGGGACAGACTAACTATGGCTACACCTTC. The chain has TRBV5-3 and TRBJ1-2, with TRBD1 identical over 7 bases. Being an ORF, TRBV5-3 has a function that is uncertain. J gave up 0 bases and V 8 bases, and 7 bases lay outside the gene matches. CDR3 length: 14 residues.

The chain is built from TRBV15 and TRBJ2-5; 9 nucleotides match TRBD2. The CDR3 extends over 16 amino acids. Germline values: CDR1 LNHNV, CDR2 YYDKDF (reference sequence). The V and J ends lost 1 base and 2 bases, in that order; junction bases with no gene match: 5. The CDR3 loop reads CATSRGLAEHQETQYF. The CDR3 DNA reads TGTGCCACCAGCAGAGGACTAGCGGAACATCAAGAGACCCAGTACTTC.

J is TRBJ1-1 and V is TRBV7-6, with D tentatively TRBD1 (5 bases). V was pared by 5 bases and J by 6 bases, with 16 bases between. The CDR3 totals 14 residues. CDR1 is SGHVS, CDR2 FNYEAQ, per germline. CDR3 nucleotide sequence: TGTGCCAGCAGCGCCGCCGGGGCGGTCTCTGAAGCTTTCTTT. It encodes CASSAAGAVSEAFF.

The chain links TRBV5-4 to TRBJ2-3; the match to TRBD2 covers 13 bases. The CDR3 extends over 16 amino acids. The V segment lost 4 bases and the J segment 4 bases; nucleotides outside the gene matches: 6. Germline V CDR1 and CDR2: SGHNT, YYREEE (reference sequence). The CDR3 region is CASSKRLAGGPDTQYF. The CDR3 DNA is TGTGCCAGCAGCAAAAGACTAGCGGGGGGCCCAGATACGCAGTATTTT.

The V and J genes are TRBV19 and TRBJ2-5; 8 positions match TRBD2. With 7 bases clipped from V and 5 bases from J, the junction kept 12 bases outside the gene matches. The CDR3 has 15 amino acids. CDR1 LNHDA and CDR2 SQIVND come from the germline V gene (reference sequence). The CDR3, as DNA: TGTGCCAGTAACCCGGGACTAGGCCCGTGGGAGACCCAGTACTTC. Encoded protein: CASNPGLGPWETQYF.

This rearrangement joins TRBV27 to TRBJ1-6, with TRBD1 as a possible D gene (6 bases). This CDR3 has 16 residues. Trimming cost V 6 bases and J 0 bases, with 12 bases left between them. Germline V gene lookup returns CDR1 MNHEY and CDR2 SMNVEV (reference sequence). The CDR3 nucleotides read TGTGCCAGCAGACAGGGCCATAGCTCCTATAATTCACCCCTCCACTTT. Its translation is CASRQGHSSYNSPLHF.

V gene TRBV10-1 combines with J gene TRBJ2-3; TRBD2 is a possible D gene (5 bases). Trimming removed 9 bases from V and 5 bases from J, with 15 bases in between. Germline V gene data show CDR1 as WNHNN and CDR2 as SYGVQD (reference sequence). The CDR3 runs to 13 residues. This CDR3 is CASSWRAEDTQYF. CDR3 nucleotide sequence: TGCGCCAGTTCCTGGAGAGCGGAAGATACGCAGTATTTT.

The V gene is TRBV15, the J gene TRBJ2-7; TRBD2 might be the D (5 bases). V gave up 3 bases and J gave up 2 bases, with 14 bases separating them. The CDR3 consists of 15 residues. Germline CDR1 and CDR2: LNHNV and YYDKDF (reference sequence). CDR3 region: CATSSDRGVPYEQYF. The CDR3 DNA sequence: TGTGCCACCAGCAGTGACCGGGGAGTCCCCTACGAGCAGTACTTC.

The chain couples TRBV6-9 to TRBJ1-1; 8 bases agree with TRBD1. Unmatched junction bases numbered 16, after V lost 0 bases and J lost 1 base. The CDR3 length is 20 residues. The germline gives CDR1 MNHGY, CDR2 SVAAGI. The CDR3 nucleotides read TGTGCCAGCAGTTATTCCCCTTCGGACAGGGAAAGGTTGGCGAACACTGAAGCTTTCTTT. The encoded protein is CASSYSPSDRERLANTEAFF.

This clone was observed a few times. Additional DNA sequences in this sample encode the identical CDR3. The chain couples TRBV28 to TRBJ1-1; D not resolved. This CDR3 comprises 10 residues. V was pared by 10 bases and J by 2 bases, with 5 bases between. CDR1 and CDR2 (germline): MDHEN, SYDVKM. The CDR3 region has the DNA TGTGCCACCGAAAACACTGAAGCTTTCTTT. Protein sequence: CATENTEAFF.

This sequence joins TRBV29-1 and TRBJ2-7, with D perhaps TRBD2 (5 bases). V dropped 7 bases and J dropped 13 bases, with 17 bases sitting between them. Germline V gene lookup returns CDR1 SQVTM and CDR2 ANQGSEA. This CDR3 region has 10 residues. CDR3 region: CSGERSKGYF. DNA of the CDR3: TGCAGCGGGGAGAGGTCGAAAGGTTACTTC.

The chain has TRBV7-6 and TRBJ2-1; D is tentatively TRBD1 or TRBD2 (7 bases each). This CDR3 has 16 amino acids. V lost 5 bases to trimming and J lost 4 bases, with 18 bases between them. Germline lookup yields CDR1 SGHVS and CDR2 FNYEAQ. CDR3 protein: CASSPTGEGRYNEQFF. In DNA, the CDR3 is TGTGCCAGCAGCCCAACAGGGGAGGGAAGGTACAATGAGCAGTTCTTC. The whole variable domain, filled in from reference TRBV7-6 and TRBJ2-1, reads GAGVSQSPRYKVTKRGQDVALRCDPISGHVSLYWYRQALGQGPEFLTYFNYEAQQDKSGLPNDRFSAERPEGSISTLTIQRTEQRDSAMYRCASSPTGEGRYNEQFFGPGTRLTVL.

The chain couples TRBV11-2 to TRBJ2-2; no firm D call. CDR3 length equals 14 residues. The ends were cut back, 2 bases at V and 4 bases at J, with 8 bases in the middle. Germline V gives CDR1 SGHAT, CDR2 FQNNGV. The CDR3 coding sequence is TGTGCCAGCAGCTTAAACCCAGCCACCGGGGAGCTGTTTTTT. Amino acids: CASSLNPATGELFF. The full variable domain, completed using reference TRBV11-2 and TRBJ2-2, is EAGVAQSPRYKIIEKRQSVAFWCNPISGHATLYWYQQILGQGPKLLIQFQNNGVVDDSQLPKDRFSAERLKGVDSTLKIQPAKLEDSAVYLCASSLNPATGELFFGEGSRLTVL.

This clone has only a few counts. The rearrangement uses TRBV21-1 and TRBJ1-5. TRBV21-1 is flagged as a pseudogene. The CDR3 is made up of 13 amino acids. The CDR3 spells CASPGGGGQPQHF. DNA of the CDR3: TGTGCCAGCCCTGGGGGGGGCGGCCAGCCCCAGCATTTT.

The chain is built from TRBV10-3 and TRBJ2-3; 12 positions match TRBD2. The CDR3 runs to 16 residues. V lost 4 bases to trimming and J lost 0 bases; unmatched junction nucleotides: 2. Germline V CDR1 and CDR2: ENHRY, SYGVKD. This CDR3 is CAISGGTSGSTDTQYF. CDR3 nucleotide sequence: TGTGCCATCAGTGGGGGGACTAGCGGGAGCACAGATACGCAGTATTTT.

The chain is built from TRBV9 and TRBJ2-3; TRBD2 agrees at 8 bases. With V trimmed by 1 base and J by 5 bases, 6 bases remained unmatched. The CDR3 is 15 amino acids. CDR1 SGDLS and CDR2 YYNGEE come from the germline V gene. In nucleotides, the CDR3 is TGTGCCAGCAGCGTATCGGGGGGGGCTGAAGATACGCAGTATTTT. Amino acid sequence: CASSVSGGAEDTQYF.

J is TRBJ2-2 and V is TRBV6-6; maybe TRBD1 (5 bases). Germline CDR1 is MNHNY and CDR2 is SVGAGI (reference sequence). V was clipped by 4 bases and J by 1 base, with 10 bases between them. The CDR3 consists of 15 residues. The CDR3 bases are TGTGCCAGCAGTTCGACTGACAGGAACACCGGGGAGCTGTTTTTT. This gives the protein CASSSTDRNTGELFF.

The chain combines TRBV7-2 with TRBJ2-7, with D perhaps matching TRBD2 (5 bases). The CDR3 contains 14 residues. V lost 4 bases to trimming and J lost 7 bases, with 17 bases between them. The V gene's germline CDR1 is SGHTA and CDR2 FQGNSA. CDR3 loop: CASSSFKAPGEQYF. CDR3 DNA sequence: TGTGCCAGCAGCTCATTCAAGGCACCGGGGGAGCAGTACTTC.

This rearrangement joins TRBV27 to TRBJ2-1; 8 nucleotides line up with TRBD2. The V gene's germline CDR1 is MNHEY and CDR2 SMNVEV (reference sequence). The CDR3 has 14 residues. The junction had 14 bases not matched to a gene; V was cut back by 11 bases and J by 8 bases. The CDR3 region has the DNA TGTGCCGCGGCTCGGGAGGGCCTAGGCGATGAGCAGTTCTTC. It encodes CAAAREGLGDEQFF.

This chain connects TRBV5-6 to TRBJ2-5; no reliable D call. CDR1 is SGHDT and CDR2 is YYEEEE in the germline V gene. The CDR3 loop spans 13 amino acids. V lost 1 base and J lost 5, with 9 bases in between. Here the CDR3 reads CASSLKLSETQYF. Here the CDR3 DNA reads TGTGCCAGCAGCTTGAAATTGTCGGAGACCCAGTACTTC. Looking up the rest from reference TRBV5-6 and TRBJ2-5 gives the full variable domain: DAGVTQSPTHLIKTRGQQVTLRCSPKSGHDTVSWYQQALGQGPQFIFQYYEEEERQRGNFPDRFSGHQFPNYSSELNVNALLLGDSALYLCASSLKLSETQYFGPGTRLLVL.

This chain links TRBV7-9 with TRBJ1-6; TRBD1 matches at 7 bases. Germline V CDR1 and CDR2: SEHNR, FQNEAQ (reference sequence). The CDR3 spans 15 residues. Germline trimming cut 4 bases from V and 8 bases from J; bases unmatched to any gene: 8. In DNA form, the CDR3 reads TGTGCCAGCAGCTCGGGACAGCCGGGGGATTCACCCCTCCACTTT. As protein: CASSSGQPGDSPLHF.

This clone was counted between two and nine times. V is TRBV9 and J is TRBJ1-5; D gene uncertain. CDR1 SGDLS and CDR2 YYNGEE come from the germline V gene. The CDR3 sequence is 14 residues long. The V and J ends lost 0 bases and 1 base respectively, with 5 bases between them. Here the CDR3 DNA reads TGTGCCAGCAGCGTAGGGGTAAGCAATCAGCCCCAGCATTTT. It encodes CASSVGVSNQPQHF.

This clone has more than one count but fewer than ten. The genes are TRBV5-4 and TRBJ2-7; D gene ambiguous. The CDR3 is 14 residues long. Germline-derived CDR1 and CDR2 are SGHNT and YYREEE (reference sequence). The V gene lost 4 bases and the J gene lost 2 bases, with 13 bases spanning the gap. The CDR3 is CASSAAGDTYEQYF. The CDR3, as DNA: TGTGCCAGCAGCGCGGCCGGTGATACCTACGAGCAGTACTTC.

This clone appeared a single time. This sequence joins TRBV6-1 and TRBJ1-2, with D unresolved. V lost 1 base and J lost 2, with 8 bases in between. Germline CDR1 is MNHNS and CDR2 is SASEGT. The CDR3 loop spans 14 amino acids. CDR3 amino acids: CASSEVGRNYGYTF. The CDR3 coding sequence is TGTGCCAGCAGTGAAGTTGGGCGGAACTATGGCTACACCTTC.

This chain uses TRBV14 with TRBJ1-1; D gene ambiguous. The V end was cut by 2 bases, the J end by 1 base, with 8 bases between. Looked up from germline, CDR1 is SGHDN and CDR2 is FVKESK. The CDR3 is made up of 14 amino acids. CDR3 residues: CASSQIAKNTEAFF. CDR3 DNA sequence: TGTGCCAGCAGCCAAATCGCCAAGAACACTGAAGCTTTCTTT.

This chain uses TRBV5-1 with TRBJ1-4; unclear D gene. The germline V gene encodes CDR1 SGHRS and CDR2 YFSETQ. The ends were cut back, 1 base at V and 0 bases at J, with 10 bases in the middle. The CDR3 loop spans 16 amino acids. CDR3 region: CASSLITGATNEKLFF. The CDR3 coding sequence is TGCGCCAGCAGCTTGATAACCGGGGCAACTAATGAAAAACTGTTTTTT.

The chain couples TRBV30 to TRBJ1-5, with 9 bases matching TRBD1. The V gene's germline CDR1 is GTSNPN and CDR2 SVGIG (reference sequence). Trimming removed 5 bases from V and 5 bases from J; junction bases left unmatched: 1. This CDR3 is built from 12 residues. The CDR3 sequence: CAWDRGDQPQHF. In nucleotides, the CDR3 is TGTGCCTGGGACAGGGGGGATCAGCCCCAGCATTTT. The full variable domain, with the rest looked up from reference TRBV30 and TRBJ1-5, is SQTIHQWPATLVQPVGSPLSLECTVEGTSNPNLYWYRQAAGRGLQLLFYSVGIGQISSEVPQNLSASRPQDRQFILSSKKLLLSDSGFYLCAWDRGDQPQHFGDGTRLSIL.

With respect to this clone: The same CDR3 also results from other DNA sequences found in this sample. J is TRBJ1-2 and V is TRBV18; D remains ambiguous. Germline V CDR1 and CDR2: KGHSH, LQKENI. This CDR3 spans 14 amino acids. The ends were cut back, 8 bases at V and 4 bases at J, with 17 bases in the middle. CDR3 region: CASRSGSDSYGYTF. DNA for the CDR3: TGTGCCAGCCGATCCGGATCTGATTCCTATGGCTACACCTTC.